Following are 12 T cell receptor beta chains from one sample sequenced in a study of cytomegalovirus exposure and HLA in healthy donors. 13 Jbeta primers and 60 Vbeta primers were used for the PCR. Repertoires were generated with immunoSEQ multiplex PCR, while TCRdb's copy carries only in-frame clones and drops some. The sample carries about 210,000 clones, about 80% recorded once. Source material: PBMCs. These receptors were taken from a male donor in good health and CMV-seronegative.

This chain connects TRBV6-5 to TRBJ1-4, with D perhaps TRBD1 (5 bases). Germline V lookup: CDR1 MNHEY, CDR2 SVGAGI. This CDR3 region has 15 residues. Between the trimmed V and J ends, which lost 6 bases and 8 bases, there was a span of 19 bases. The CDR3: CASRPWGGEGEKLFF. The DNA of the CDR3 is TGTGCCAGCAGACCCTGGGGCGGGGAAGGGGAAAAACTGTTTTTT.

This chain uses TRBV2 with TRBJ1-5; D remains ambiguous. Trimming removed 6 bases at V and 1 base at J, with 13 bases between. There are 15 residues in the CDR3. CDR1 is SNHLY, CDR2 FYNNEI, per germline. In DNA form, the CDR3 reads TGTGCCAGCAGGAAAGCAGGCACGAGCAATCAGCCCCAGCATTTT. This encodes CASRKAGTSNQPQHF.

Comment on this clone: Additional DNA sequences in this sample encode the identical CDR3. This CDR3 is CASSVSGRASETQYF. Written as DNA, the CDR3 is TGTGCCAGCAGCGTTAGCGGGAGGGCCTCAGAGACCCAGTACTTC. This chain joins TRBV9 and TRBJ2-5, with 11 nucleotides matching TRBD2. The germline CDR1 and CDR2 sequences are SGDLS and YYNGEE. The CDR3 contains 15 residues. V was clipped by 2 bases and J by 4 bases; unmatched bases: 4.

The gene calls are TRBV15 and TRBJ1-6; D is uncertain. Germline V gives CDR1 LNHNV, CDR2 YYDKDF (reference sequence). The germline V and J ends were trimmed by 1 base and 7 bases, with 11 bases remaining between them. The CDR3 loop spans 15 amino acids. The CDR3 DNA is TGTGCCACCAGCAGAGTCGGGGAGGAGAATTCACCCCTCCACTTT. This codes for CATSRVGEENSPLHF.

The chain combines TRBV25-1 with TRBJ2-2; tentatively, D is TRBD1 (5 bases). V was trimmed by 0 bases and J by 2 bases, leaving 16 bases between them. CDR3 size: 18 residues. In germline, CDR1 is MGHDK, CDR2 SYGVNS. CDR3 nucleotides: TGTGCCAGCAGTGAATACCCCGCAGGGCCTCTCAACACCGGGGAGCTGTTTTTT. Amino acids: CASSEYPAGPLNTGELFF. Using reference TRBV25-1 and TRBJ2-2 for the parts outside the CDR3, the full variable domain is EADIYQTPRYLVIGTGKKITLECSQTMGHDKMYWYQQDPGMELHLIHYSYGVNSTEKGDLSSESTVSRIRTEHFPLTLESARPSHTSQYLCASSEYPAGPLNTGELFFGEGSRLTVL.

The chain combines TRBV7-2 with TRBJ1-1, with D possibly TRBD1 on 5 matching bases. The CDR3 consists of 17 residues. Germline V gene data show CDR1 as SGHTA and CDR2 as FQGNSA. V was trimmed by 8 bases and J by 0 bases, leaving 22 bases between them. CDR3 DNA sequence: TGTGCCAGCGCCTTGGGTCCGGGACTCTCTATGAACACTGAAGCTTTCTTT. Residues: CASALGPGLSMNTEAFF. The variable domain in full, completed from reference TRBV7-2 and TRBJ1-1, reads GAGVSQSPSNKVTEKGKDVELRCDPISGHTALYWYRQSLGQGLEFLIYFQGNSAPDKSGLPSDRFSAERTGGSVSTLTIQRTQQEDSAVYLCASALGPGLSMNTEAFFGQGTRLTVV.

V is TRBV6-1 and J is TRBJ1-1, with 8 bases aligning to TRBD1. Germline CDR1 reads MNHNS; CDR2 reads SASEGT. The V gene end was trimmed by 5 bases and the J gene end by 4 bases; junction bases not matched to a gene: 3. This CDR3 contains 13 residues. This CDR3 reads CASSRQGSTEAFF. The CDR3 DNA reads as TGTGCCAGCAGTAGACAGGGGAGCACTGAAGCTTTCTTT.

The chain uses TRBV30 and TRBJ1-2, with 8 bases lining up with TRBD1. Trimming removed 3 bases from V and 6 bases from J; junction bases left unmatched: 3. CDR1 is GTSNPN, CDR2 SVGIG, per germline (reference sequence). This CDR3 is 12 amino acids long. The CDR3 reads CAWRRQGNGYTF. The CDR3 DNA reads as TGTGCCTGGAGGCGACAGGGGAATGGCTACACCTTC.

The chain links TRBV7-9 to TRBJ2-1; 7 bases align to TRBD1. Per the germline V gene, CDR1 is SEHNR and CDR2 is FQNEAQ (reference sequence). Trimming took 5 bases from V and 8 from J; bases not matched to a gene: 6. The CDR3 has 13 amino acids. CDR3 sequence reads: CASSLTGLDEQFF. In nucleotides, the CDR3 is TGTGCCAGCAGCCTGACAGGGCTGGATGAGCAGTTCTTC.

The V and J genes are TRBV5-4 and TRBJ2-5; TRBD2 agrees at 7 bases. The length of the CDR3 is 14 residues. J lost 5 bases, V lost 4 bases, and 8 bases had no gene match. CDR1 and CDR2 (germline): SGHNT, YYREEE (reference sequence). The CDR3 nucleotides read TGTGCCAGCAGCGACCGGACTAGTGGGGAGACCCAGTACTTC. Amino acids: CASSDRTSGETQYF.

The rearrangement links TRBV14 to TRBJ2-5; 12 bases are shared with TRBD2. The junction had 0 bases not matched to a gene; V was cut back by 6 bases and J by 4 bases. The CDR3 covers 13 residues. Germline CDR1 is SGHDN and CDR2 is FVKESK. CDR3 sequence reads: CASRLAGGETQYF. CDR3 coding DNA: TGTGCCAGCAGACTAGCGGGAGGAGAGACCCAGTACTTC.

The genes are TRBV15 and TRBJ2-7, with D possibly being TRBD1 (5 bases). Germline V gives CDR1 LNHNV, CDR2 YYDKDF (reference sequence). The CDR3 covers 13 residues. Trimming stripped 3 bases from V and 0 bases from J, with 6 bases between. This CDR3 reads CATSRDTSYEQYF. In DNA form, the CDR3 reads TGTGCCACCAGCAGGGACACCTCCTACGAGCAGTACTTC.